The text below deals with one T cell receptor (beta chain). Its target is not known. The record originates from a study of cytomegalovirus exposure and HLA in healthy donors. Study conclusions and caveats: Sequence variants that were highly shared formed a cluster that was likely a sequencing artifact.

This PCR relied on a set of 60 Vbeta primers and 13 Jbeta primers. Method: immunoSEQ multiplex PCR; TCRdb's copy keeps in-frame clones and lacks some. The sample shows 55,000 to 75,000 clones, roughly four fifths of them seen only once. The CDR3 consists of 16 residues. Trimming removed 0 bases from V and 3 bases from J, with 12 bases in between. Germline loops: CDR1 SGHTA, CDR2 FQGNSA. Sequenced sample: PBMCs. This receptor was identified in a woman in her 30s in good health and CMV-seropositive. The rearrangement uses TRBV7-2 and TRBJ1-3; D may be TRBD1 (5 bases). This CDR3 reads CASSLALGVSGNTIYF. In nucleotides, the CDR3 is TGTGCCAGCAGCTTAGCGCTAGGGGTTAGTGGAAACACCATATATTTT.